A selection of T cell receptor beta chains follows, all from one sample in a study of molecular identifiers for immune sequencing clone quantification. TCRdb passed the PCR reads through MiXCR, listing each CDR3 protein once. Of about 640,000 distinct CDR3 sequences in the sample, about 20% are singletons; the top ten hold roughly 0.85%. Input material: naive CD8+ T cells from blood, with Jurkat cell RNA spiked in. The receptors shown here come from a human donor in good health. Some libraries in this study had Jurkat cell RNA spiked in. Both conserved end residues are part of each CDR3. D genes are given only for firm matches. Rows give clone size only sometimes, using once, few, many, or a class for an expanded clone.

V,D,J,size,DNA,CDR3
TRBV2,TRBD2,TRBJ2-2,many,TGTGCCAGCAGTGAAGACCTAGCGGACACCGGGGAGCTGTTTTTT,CASSEDLADTGELFF
TRBV30,-,TRBJ2-1,many,TGTGCCTGGAGTCCTAGCGCCCCCGAGCAGTTCTTC,CAWSPSAPEQFF
TRBV5-5,-,TRBJ2-7,many,TGTGCCACCGCGGGACACCCAACCTACGAGCAGTACTTC,CATAGHPTYEQYF
TRBV29-1,TRBD2,TRBJ2-1,many,TGCAGCGTTGAACTCGCTAGCGGATATTACAATGAGCAGTTCTTC,CSVELASGYYNEQFF
TRBV6-5,-,TRBJ2-2,many,TGTGCCAGCGGAGAGAACACCGGGGAGCTGTTTTTT,CASGENTGELFF
TRBV9,-,TRBJ2-3,many,TGTGCCAGCAGCATTAGCGGATCCTACACAGATACGCAGTATTTT,CASSISGSYTDTQYF
TRBV5-4,-,TRBJ2-2,many,TGTGCCAGCAGCAGCCTCCAGGGAGTTAGCACCGGGGAGCTGTTTTTT,CASSSLQGVSTGELFF
TRBV6-2/TRBV6-3,-,TRBJ2-7,-,TGTGCCAGCAGGTTGGCCACTGCCTACGAGCAGTACTTC,CASRLATAYEQYF
TRBV4-3,-,TRBJ1-1,-,TGCGCCAGCAGCTTCCGAGGTCTAGAGGACACTGAAGCTCTCTTT,CASSFRGLEDTEALF
TRBV7-6,-,TRBJ2-5,many,TGTGCCAGCAGCTTCGAGGATACAGCCACTTACCAAGAGACCCAGTACTTC,CASSFEDTATYQETQYF
TRBV7-9,TRBD2,TRBJ2-1,-,TGTGCCAGCAGCTTACCGTCCGGACTAGCGTGGGGCTCCTACAATGAGCAGTTCTTC,CASSLPSGLAWGSYNEQFF
TRBV12-5,TRBD2,TRBJ2-3,many,TGTGCTAGTGGCACCACTAGCGGGGGCTACAATACGCAGTATTTT,CASGTTSGGYNTQYF
TRBV6-2/TRBV6-3,-,TRBJ2-5,few,TGTGCCAGCACAGACTTTAGTCGGGCTTGGGAGACCCAGTACTTC,CASTDFSRAWETQYF
TRBV6-5,-,TRBJ1-1,many,TGTGCCAGCAGTCCCCCGGGGCGTGAAGCTTTCTTT,CASSPPGREAFF
TRBV20-1,TRBD2,TRBJ2-7,-,TGCAGTGCTAGGGGGGGGACTAGCGGGAGGGTCGGGCAGTACTTC,CSARGGTSGRVGQYF
TRBV11-2,-,TRBJ2-2,few,TGTGCCAGCAGCACCATTTTCCGAGCGAACACCGGGGAGCTGTTTTTT,CASSTIFRANTGELFF
TRBV5-6,-,TRBJ1-2,many,TGTGCCAGCAGCTTGCCCCAGAACGGCTATGGCTACACCTTC,CASSLPQNGYGYTF
TRBV5-1,-,TRBJ2-7,many,TGCGCCAGCAGCTCAGCCGACGGAGTCTACGAGCAGTACTTC,CASSSADGVYEQYF
TRBV7-9,-,TRBJ1-6,-,TGTGCCAGCAGCTTGGGACTGGGCACGCTGTTTGATTCACCCCTCCACTTT,CASSLGLGTLFDSPLHF
TRBV27,TRBD1,TRBJ2-7,many,TGTGCCAGCAGTTTGACAGGGGCACGGATCGAGCAGTACTTC,CASSLTGARIEQYF
TRBV9,TRBD1,TRBJ1-1,many,TGTGCCAGCAGCGATGGGACAGCTGAAGCTTTCTTT,CASSDGTAEAFF
TRBV20-1,TRBD2,TRBJ2-3,many,TGCAGTGCAGGACTAGCGGGTGTTAGCACAGATACGCAGTATTTT,CSAGLAGVSTDTQYF
TRBV20-1,-,TRBJ2-7,many,TGCAGTGCTGGCCGAGGCCCCGGGGCCACTTTCTACGAGCAGTACTTC,CSAGRGPGATFYEQYF
TRBV27,-,TRBJ1-5,-,TGTGCCAGCAGTTTAGACCCGGGGGGGGCGGATTCGAATCAGCCCCAGCATTTT,CASSLDPGGADSNQPQHF
TRBV28,TRBD1,TRBJ2-5,many,TGTGCCAGCAGGTCCAGGGGGCTGGAGACCCAGTACTTC,CASRSRGLETQYF
TRBV27,TRBD2,TRBJ2-7,-,TGTGCCAGCATTTGGAGGGCGGGAGAAGTCTACGAGCAGTGCTTC,CASIWRAGEVYEQCF
TRBV20-1,-,TRBJ2-3,many,TGCAGTGCTAGGTTGGGCCGGCGAACGGAGCAGTGGCCAGATACGCAGTATTTT,CSARLGRRTEQWPDTQYF
TRBV20-1,-,TRBJ1-1,once,TGCAGTGCTAGAGATCCGGGGGACCTGGACACTGAAGCTTTCTTT,CSARDPGDLDTEAFF